This T cell receptor (beta chain) was sequenced during a study of a mutant IDH1 vaccine in newly diagnosed glioma. Study-level background: Patients got radiotherapy, temozolomide, or both beforehand, and most got both.

Data came from immunoSEQ multiplex PCR; TCRdb stores just in-frame clones and leaves some out. The sample includes around 92,000 clones, around 82% seen only once; the top ten take 7.4%. The V end lost 11 bases, the J end lost 6 bases, and 13 bases lay between the germline ends. Per germline, CDR1 SNHLY and CDR2 FYNNEI. This CDR3 contains 11 residues. Documented time point: baseline, week 1 (first vaccination visit). The treatment denotes: pre-vaccination baseline after standard-of-care therapy. The donors' diagnosis was new WHO grade 3 or 4 astrocytoma that was IDH1-mutant and ATRX-lost. This TCR came from a woman in her forties or fifties with glioma. Here the sequenced sample was PBMCs, taken from a glioma patient treated with radiotherapy, temozolomide or both. The chain has TRBV2 and TRBJ1-1; D uncertain. CDR3 loop: CALLGTAEAFF. The CDR3 bases are TGTGCCCTCCTAGGTACTGCTGAAGCTTTCTTT.